This entry features one TCR beta chain sequence. This entry belongs to a study of blood T cell repertoires in COVID-19. Background on the study: Donors in the United States, Italy and Spain gave samples during acute or convalescent COVID-19. T cells, B-cell-depleted T cells, or PBMCs supplied cDNA or gDNA.

In the authors' workflow: It was from reference gene primer amplification that nucleated cell counts were estimated. TCRdb's table, derived via immunoSEQ multiplex PCR, lists solely in-frame clones and lacks some. V and J calls and clone size are copied from that table; D and trimming were computed from the DNA. Here the sample spans 250,000 to 300,000 clones, 70% to 90% being singletons. There are 15 residues in the CDR3. Looked up from germline, CDR1 is SGDLS and CDR2 is YYNGEE. The V gene end was trimmed by 4 bases and the J gene end by 6 bases; junction bases not matched to a gene: 4. Sequencing was carried out using peripheral blood. The chain uses TRBV9 and TRBJ2-1; 13 bases map to TRBD2. The TCR originated in a woman in her seventies with acute or convalescent COVID-19. The CDR3 loop is CASSFGTSGANEQFF. The DNA for the CDR3 is TGTGCCAGCAGCTTTGGGACTAGCGGGGCCAATGAGCAGTTCTTC.